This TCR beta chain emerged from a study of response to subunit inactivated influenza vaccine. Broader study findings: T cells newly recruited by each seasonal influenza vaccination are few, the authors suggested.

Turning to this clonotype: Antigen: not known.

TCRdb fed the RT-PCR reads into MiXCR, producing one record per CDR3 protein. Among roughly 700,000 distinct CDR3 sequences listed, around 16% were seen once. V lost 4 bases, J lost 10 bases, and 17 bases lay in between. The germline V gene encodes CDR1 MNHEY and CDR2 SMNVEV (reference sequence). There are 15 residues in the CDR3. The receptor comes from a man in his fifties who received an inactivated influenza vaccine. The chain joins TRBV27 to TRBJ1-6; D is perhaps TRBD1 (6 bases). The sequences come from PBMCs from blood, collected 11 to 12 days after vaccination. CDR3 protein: CASSSIQGIVSPLHF. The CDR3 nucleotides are TGTGCCAGCAGTTCCATACAGGGCATCGTGTCACCCCTCCACTTT.